The source of this TCR beta chain is a study of blood T cell repertoires in COVID-19. Overall study context: Italy, Spain and the United States were the sources of the convalescent and acute COVID-19 samples. PBMCs, B-cell-depleted T cells, or T cells were the source of the cDNA or gDNA that made up the material.

The CDR3 loop spans 13 amino acids. V lost 5 bases, J lost 8 bases, and 6 bases stayed unmatched. Per the germline V gene, CDR1 is SGHAT and CDR2 is FQNNGV. In the original analysis: Amplified reference gene primers provided the basis for estimating nucleated cell counts. Data came from immunoSEQ multiplex PCR; TCRdb stores just in-frame clones and leaves some out. The V and J calls and clone size are taken from that table; D and trimming were inferred from the DNA. The sample has fewer than 250,000 clones, around four fifths seen once. The chain employs TRBV11-2 and TRBJ2-1; the match to TRBD1 covers 7 bases. The sequence derives from a man aged 45-65 years with active or convalescent COVID-19. The sample comprised peripheral blood. The DNA for the CDR3 is TGTGCCAGCAGCCCCAACAGGGGCGATGAGCAGTTCTTC. This sequence encodes CASSPNRGDEQFF.